Presented here are 7 T cell receptor beta chains from one specimen sequenced in a study of control samples from healthy donors and cancer patients. Measured with immunoSEQ multiplex PCR; TCRdb has only the in-frame clones, and not every one. This table has 120,000 or so clones, roughly 92% appearing once. Material for sequencing was PBMCs. The source is a man at least 80 years old with head and neck cancer.

This chain uses TRBV18 with TRBJ2-3, with 7 bases identical to TRBD1. V was clipped by 4 bases and J by 3 bases; unmatched bases: 4. Germline CDR1 is KGHSH and CDR2 is LQKENI. The CDR3 contains 14 residues. The CDR3 protein is CASSHDRATDTQYF. CDR3 nucleotides: TGTGCCAGCTCACACGACAGGGCAACAGATACGCAGTATTTT.

This clone came up once. The chain joins TRBV4-3 to TRBJ1-2; TRBD1 is a possible D gene (6 bases). This CDR3 is 19 amino acids long. Germline V gene lookup returns CDR1 LGHNA and CDR2 YSLEER. The V gene lost 5 bases and the J gene lost 0 bases, with 25 bases spanning the gap. CDR3 nucleotides: TGCGCCAGCAGCGAACCTCGTACAGGGACTGTCGAGTCTAACTATGGCTACACCTTC. This encodes CASSEPRTGTVESNYGYTF.

This clone is a singleton in its sample. This sequence joins TRBV6-5 and TRBJ1-1; TRBD1 agrees at 11 bases. With V trimmed by 0 bases and J by 4 bases, 1 base remained unmatched. The CDR3 consists of 15 residues. Germline CDR1 reads MNHEY; CDR2 reads SVGAGI. CDR3 loop: CASSYSGTGGTEAFF. As DNA, the CDR3 is TGTGCCAGCAGTTACTCGGGGACAGGGGGCACTGAAGCTTTCTTT.

This clone has just one count. This chain links TRBV7-9 with TRBJ2-3, with D perhaps matching TRBD2 (5 bases). This CDR3 comprises 15 residues. Germline-derived CDR1 and CDR2 are SEHNR and FQNEAQ (reference sequence). Trimming removed 5 bases at V and 5 bases at J, with 17 bases between. CDR3 sequence reads: CASSEWGTGRDTQYF. The CDR3 DNA follows: TGTGCCAGCAGCGAATGGGGTACGGGAAGAGATACGCAGTATTTT.

This clone was detected once. CDR3 amino acids: CAISRGATSGRWADTQYF. CDR3 DNA sequence: TGTGCCATCAGCCGGGGGGCAACTAGCGGGAGGTGGGCAGATACGCAGTATTTT. J is TRBJ2-3 and V is TRBV10-3; 12 nucleotides agree with TRBD2. CDR1 and CDR2 (germline): ENHRY, SYGVKD. This CDR3 is 18 amino acids long. The V gene end was trimmed by 6 bases and the J gene end by 4 bases; junction bases not matched to a gene: 14.

The V and J genes are TRBV6-4 and TRBJ2-6; TRBD1 is a possible D gene (7 bases). Trimming stripped 4 bases from V and 0 bases from J, with 16 bases between. CDR1 is MRHNA, CDR2 SNTAGT, per germline. This CDR3 has 18 residues. This CDR3 reads CASSGQGGVNSGANVLTF. CDR3 nucleotide sequence: TGTGCCAGCAGTGGACAGGGCGGGGTGAACTCTGGGGCCAACGTCCTGACTTTC.

The rearrangement links TRBV9 to TRBJ1-1, with 9 bases identical to TRBD1. V dropped 2 bases and J dropped 0; count of bases not matched to a gene: 2. The CDR3 extends over 15 amino acids. The V gene's germline CDR1 is SGDLS and CDR2 YYNGEE. This chain's CDR3 is CASSVGTGLNTEAFF. In nucleotides, the CDR3 is TGTGCCAGCAGCGTTGGGACAGGGCTGAACACTGAAGCTTTCTTT.